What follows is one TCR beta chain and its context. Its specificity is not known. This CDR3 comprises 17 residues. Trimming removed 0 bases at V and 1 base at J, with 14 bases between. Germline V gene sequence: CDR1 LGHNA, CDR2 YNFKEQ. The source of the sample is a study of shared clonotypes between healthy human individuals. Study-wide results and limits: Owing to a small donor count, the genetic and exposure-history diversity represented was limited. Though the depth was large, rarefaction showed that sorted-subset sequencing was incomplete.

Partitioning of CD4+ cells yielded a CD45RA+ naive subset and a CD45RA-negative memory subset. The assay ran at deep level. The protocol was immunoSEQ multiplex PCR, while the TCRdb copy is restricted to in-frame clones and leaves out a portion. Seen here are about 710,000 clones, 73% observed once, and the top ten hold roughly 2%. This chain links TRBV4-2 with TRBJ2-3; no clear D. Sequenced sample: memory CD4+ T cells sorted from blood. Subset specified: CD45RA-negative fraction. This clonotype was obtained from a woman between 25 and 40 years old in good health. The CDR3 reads CASSQEIKRRRTDTQYF. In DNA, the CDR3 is TGTGCCAGCAGCCAAGAGATAAAAAGACGGCGCACAGATACGCAGTATTTT.